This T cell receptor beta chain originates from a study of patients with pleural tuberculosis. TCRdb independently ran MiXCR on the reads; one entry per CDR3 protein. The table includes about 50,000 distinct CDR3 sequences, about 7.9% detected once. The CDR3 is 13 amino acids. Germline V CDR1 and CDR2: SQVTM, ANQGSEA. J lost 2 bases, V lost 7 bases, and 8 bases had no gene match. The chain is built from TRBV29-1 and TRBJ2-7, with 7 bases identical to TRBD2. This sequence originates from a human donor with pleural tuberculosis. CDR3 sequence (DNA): TGCAGCGCCGGGGGGTTAGAAACCTACGAGCAGTACTTC. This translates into CSAGGLETYEQYF.